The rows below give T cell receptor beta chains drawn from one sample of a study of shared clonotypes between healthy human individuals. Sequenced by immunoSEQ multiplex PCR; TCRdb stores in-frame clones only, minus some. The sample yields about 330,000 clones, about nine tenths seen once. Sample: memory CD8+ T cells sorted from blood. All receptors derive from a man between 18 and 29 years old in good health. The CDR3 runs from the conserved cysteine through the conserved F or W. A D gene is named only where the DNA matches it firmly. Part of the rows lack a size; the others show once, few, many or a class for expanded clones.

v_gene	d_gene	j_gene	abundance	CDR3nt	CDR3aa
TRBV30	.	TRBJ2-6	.	TGTGCCTGGATCGGACCGCCTGGTGGGGCCAACGTCCTGACTTTC	CAWIGPPGGANVLTF
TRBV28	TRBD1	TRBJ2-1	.	TGTGCCAGCAGAGACCGGGACAGTACCTACAATGAGCAGTTCTTC	CASRDRDSTYNEQFF
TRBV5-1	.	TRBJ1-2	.	TGCGCCAGCAGCCCGAACTTCCGGGGCCACTATGGCTACACCTTC	CASSPNFRGHYGYTF
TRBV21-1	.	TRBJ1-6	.	TGTGCCAGCAGCAAACCCGGTGGGAGGGGCGCGGGGAAAAGTTCACCCCTCCACTTT	CASSKPGGRGAGKSSPLHF
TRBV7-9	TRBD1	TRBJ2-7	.	TGTGCCAGCATCCCGGCCGGGACAGTATCTTACGAGCAGTACTTC	CASIPAGTVSYEQYF
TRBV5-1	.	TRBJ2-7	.	TGCGCCAGCAGCTACCGGGCCCAAGACGAGCAGTACTTC	CASSYRAQDEQYF
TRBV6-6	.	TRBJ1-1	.	TGTGCCAGCACCCCCGGACTTGAAGCTTTCTTT	CASTPGLEAFF
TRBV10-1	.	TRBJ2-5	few	TGCGCCAGCGCCCCGGACAGACCCCAAGAGACCCAGTACTTC	CASAPDRPQETQYF
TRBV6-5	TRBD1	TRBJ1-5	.	TGTGCCAGCAGTACAGGGACAGGGGGGAATCAGCCCCAGCATTTT	CASSTGTGGNQPQHF
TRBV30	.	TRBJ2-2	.	TGTGCCCAGGATTTGGCGGGCACCGGGGAGCTGTTTTTT	CAQDLAGTGELFF
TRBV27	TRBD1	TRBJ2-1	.	TGTGCCAGCAGCCCGACAGGGGGCGACCCCTACAATGAGCAGTTCTTC	CASSPTGGDPYNEQFF
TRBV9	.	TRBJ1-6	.	TGTGCCAGCAGCGTACTGGGTTTAGATTCACCCCTCCACTTT	CASSVLGLDSPLHF
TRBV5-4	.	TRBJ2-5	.	TGTGCCAGCAGCTTTCGGGGGGCGGGAGTATACCCCCAAGAGACCCAGTACTTC	CASSFRGAGVYPQETQYF
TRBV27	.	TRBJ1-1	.	TGTGCCAGCAGTTTGTCCGGGCACACCGAAGCTTTCTTT	CASSLSGHTEAFF
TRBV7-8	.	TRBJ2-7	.	TGTGCCAGCAGCCTCCGGACGGACACCTACGAGCAGTACTTC	CASSLRTDTYEQYF
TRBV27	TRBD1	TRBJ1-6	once	TGTGCCAGCAGTAGGGGGACAGAAGGTAATTCACCCCTCCACTTT	CASSRGTEGNSPLHF
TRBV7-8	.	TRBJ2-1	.	TGTGCCAGCAGCTTACCGGACAGTGTGACACCCGTGTACAATGAGCAGTTCTTC	CASSLPDSVTPVYNEQFF
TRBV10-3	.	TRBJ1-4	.	TGTGCCATCAGTGATCGGACAAAGAATGAAAAACTGTTTTTT	CAISDRTKNEKLFF
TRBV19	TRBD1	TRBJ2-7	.	TGTGCCAGTAGCCCCGGGACAGGGGTCTCCTACGAGCAGTACTTC	CASSPGTGVSYEQYF
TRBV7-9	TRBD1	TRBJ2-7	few	TGTGCCAGCAGCCTTTACGGACAGGGGACCTACGAGCAGTACTTC	CASSLYGQGTYEQYF
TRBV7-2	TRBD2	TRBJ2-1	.	TGTGCCAGCAGCTTAACCCTACTAGCGGGGTTAGCTTACAATGAGCAGTTCTTC	CASSLTLLAGLAYNEQFF
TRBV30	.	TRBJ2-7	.	TGTGCCTGGAGTGTATCGGACAGCTGGGCCTTCTCCTACGAGCAGTACTTC	CAWSVSDSWAFSYEQYF